The sequence of this TCR beta chain was determined in a study of blood T cell repertoires in COVID-19. Study at large: PBMCs, B-cell-depleted T cells, or T cells were the source of the cDNA or gDNA that made up the material.

How the authors handled the data: How many nucleated cells were present was estimated from reference gene primer amplification. Method: immunoSEQ multiplex PCR; TCRdb's copy keeps in-frame clones and lacks some. V and J calls plus clone size are reproduced from that table; the DNA served to infer D and trimming. The sample has 180,000 or so clones; 86% are singletons. The CDR3 covers 15 residues. With 6 bases clipped from V and 3 bases from J, the junction kept 9 bases outside the gene matches. From germline, CDR1 is LNHDA and CDR2 SQIVND (reference sequence). Seattle cases were enrolled at active infection and followed longitudinally.

Sequenced sample: peripheral blood. V gene TRBV19 combines with J gene TRBJ2-3, with TRBD1 matching 7 bases. This TCR derives from a woman in her sixties with COVID-19, enrolled during active disease. CDR3 amino acids: CASRPDPTGTDTQYF. The CDR3 nucleotides read TGTGCCAGTAGACCCGACCCGACAGGGACAGATACGCAGTATTTT.